The sequence of this TCR beta chain was determined in a study of blood T cell repertoires in COVID-19. Study at large: Material from acute and convalescent COVID-19 was sourced from the United States, Italy and Spain.

Using immunoSEQ multiplex PCR, the repertoire was profiled, and TCRdb retains in-frame clones only, with some absent. The sample records 200,000 to 250,000 clones, 84% being singletons. Seattle cases were enrolled at active infection and followed longitudinally. CDR1 and CDR2 from the germline V gene are MNHEY and SVGAGI. CDR3 size: 15 residues. Trimming took 6 bases from V and 2 from J; bases not matched to a gene: 4. What was sequenced was peripheral blood. The TCR comes from a woman over 75 with COVID-19, enrolled during active disease. The rearrangement joins TRBV6-5 to TRBJ1-5, with 10 bases matching TRBD1. The CDR3 loop reads CASSSGQGGNQPQHF. In DNA form, the CDR3 reads TGTGCCAGCAGCTCCGGACAGGGGGGCAATCAGCCCCAGCATTTT.